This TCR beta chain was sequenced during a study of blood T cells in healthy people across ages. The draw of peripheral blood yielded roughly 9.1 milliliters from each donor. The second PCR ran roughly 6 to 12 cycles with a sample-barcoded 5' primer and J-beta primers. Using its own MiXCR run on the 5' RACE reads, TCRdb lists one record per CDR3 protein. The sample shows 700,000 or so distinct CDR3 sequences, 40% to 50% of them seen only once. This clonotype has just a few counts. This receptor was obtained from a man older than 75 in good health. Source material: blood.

This chain's CDR3 is CASSLALAGGNQETQYF. CDR3 DNA sequence: TGTGCCAGCAGCTTAGCGTTAGCGGGGGGGAACCAAGAGACCCAGTACTTC. The rearrangement links TRBV7-2 to TRBJ2-5; TRBD2 aligns across 11 bases. With 0 bases clipped from V and 0 bases from J, the junction kept 3 bases outside the gene matches. The CDR3 length is 17 residues. Germline values: CDR1 SGHTA, CDR2 FQGNSA. The full variable domain, with the rest looked up from reference TRBV7-2 and TRBJ2-5, is GAGVSQSPSNKVTEKGKDVELRCDPISGHTALYWYRQSLGQGLEFLIYFQGNSAPDKSGLPSDRFSAERTGGSVSTLTIQRTQQEDSAVYLCASSLALAGGNQETQYFGPGTRLLVL.